This passage covers 25 T cell receptor beta chains from one sample sequenced in a study of blood T cell repertoires in COVID-19 (TCRdb year 2020). The protocol used for the library was the immunoSEQ multiplex PCR assay. TCRdb took this table from immuneACCESS and kept in-frame rearrangements with V and J called. Such tables lack part of the clones; where checked against another copy, unresolved V genes explain under half of the gap, and the rest is unexplained. Within this sample are about 90,000 clones, with roughly 92% of them counted one time only. The top ten clones comprise approximately 6.3% of the sample. The source material was peripheral blood. The receptors stem from a woman in her fifties or sixties with active COVID-19.

V usage is TRBV3-1 (or the pseudogene TRBV3-2) and J usage is TRBJ1-2; 9 bases fit TRBD1. CDR1 is LGHDT, CDR2 YNNKEL, per germline (reference sequence). This CDR3 is 17 amino acids long. V was clipped by 3 bases and J by 3 bases; unmatched bases: 11. CDR3 loop: CASSHHTLGQGDYGYTF. The DNA for the CDR3 is TGTGCCAGCAGCCACCATACCCTGGGACAGGGAGACTATGGCTACACCTTC.

The J gene is TRBJ2-5, the V gene TRBV9, with 13 bases identical to TRBD2. The trim removed 5 bases at V and 5 bases at J, leaving 3 bases unmatched. Germline loops: CDR1 SGDLS, CDR2 YYNGEE. The CDR3 has 14 amino acids. The CDR3 sequence: CASSPTSGRETQYF. The CDR3 DNA reads as TGTGCCAGCAGTCCGACTAGCGGGAGGGAGACCCAGTACTTC.

J is TRBJ2-2 and V is TRBV7-6; 11 bases are shared with TRBD2. The CDR3 sequence is 15 residues long. The germline gives CDR1 SGHVS, CDR2 FNYEAQ. Trimming cost V 3 bases and J 6 bases; bases outside gene matches: 3. The CDR3 DNA reads as TGTGCCAGCAGCTTTTCGGGACTAGCGGCCGGGGAGCTGTTTTTT. Protein product: CASSFSGLAAGELFF.

The chain employs TRBV5-6 and TRBJ2-3; 7 bases match TRBD2. The CDR3 has 17 amino acids. V lost 1 base and J lost 3; bases outside the gene matches: 11. The germline CDR1 and CDR2 sequences are SGHDT and YYEEEE. The CDR3 nucleotides read TGTGCCAGCAGCTTGAGCTGGGGGGGAGGGCCAACAGATACGCAGTATTTT. It yields the protein CASSLSWGGGPTDTQYF.

The gene calls are TRBV11-3 and TRBJ2-2; TRBD2 matches at 16 bases. The CDR3 has 20 residues. The germline CDR1 and CDR2 sequences are SGHNT and YENEEA. After removal of 5 bases from V and 4 bases from J, the junction contained 13 bases not matched to a gene. The CDR3 nucleotides read TGTGCCAGCAGCCCGAGAGACGGGACTAGCGGGAGGGAGGTCACCGGGGAGCTGTTTTTT. Translation: CASSPRDGTSGREVTGELFF.

J is TRBJ2-7 and V is TRBV28, with TRBD2 identical over 8 bases. Germline trimming cut 2 bases from V and 0 bases from J; bases unmatched to any gene: 3. Germline CDR1 and CDR2: MDHEN and SYDVKM. The CDR3 loop spans 15 amino acids. This chain's CDR3 is CASSLVLAGSYEQYF. As DNA, the CDR3 is TGTGCCAGCAGTTTAGTTCTAGCGGGCTCCTACGAGCAGTACTTC.

J is TRBJ2-5 and V is TRBV18; D perhaps matches TRBD1 (5 bases). Trimming removed 4 bases from V and 1 base from J, with 7 bases in between. CDR1 and CDR2 from the germline V gene are KGHSH and LQKENI. This CDR3 spans 13 amino acids. The CDR3 DNA sequence: TGTGCCAGCTCACTGGACACCCAAGAGACCCAGTACTTC. This encodes CASSLDTQETQYF.

The chain is built from TRBV7-2 and TRBJ1-1; 8 bases fit TRBD1. Germline CDR1 SGHTA, CDR2 FQGNSA. The CDR3 has 15 residues. With V trimmed by 6 bases and J by 2 bases, 8 bases remained unmatched. The CDR3 loop reads CASRSGGAGNTEAFF. The CDR3, as DNA: TGTGCCAGCAGGTCAGGGGGCGCGGGAAACACTGAAGCTTTCTTT.

This clone was found once. The chain links TRBV6-1 to TRBJ2-3, with D tentatively TRBD1 (5 bases). The CDR3 is made up of 15 amino acids. Per germline, CDR1 MNHNS and CDR2 SASEGT. With 3 bases removed from V and 2 bases from J, the gap between germline ends came to 12 bases. Written as DNA, the CDR3 is TGTGCCAGCAGTGAGGCAGGGTTCTCCACAGATACGCAGTATTTT. Its protein product is CASSEAGFSTDTQYF.

This chain uses TRBV24-1 with TRBJ2-3, with D unresolved. Germline CDR1 is KGHDR and CDR2 is SFDVKD. The CDR3 covers 13 residues. Trimming removed 3 bases at V and 2 bases at J, with 5 bases between. The CDR3 sequence: CATSDPTTDTQYF. In nucleotides, the CDR3 is TGTGCCACCAGTGATCCTACCACAGATACGCAGTATTTT.

V and J are TRBV5-1 and TRBJ2-5, with D possibly being TRBD1 (9 bases). The length of the CDR3 is 14 residues. CDR1 and CDR2 (germline): SGHRS, YFSETQ. V was trimmed by 0 bases and J by 12 bases, leaving 18 bases between them. The CDR3 DNA reads as TGCGCCAGCAGCTTGGATAGCGGGACAGGGATGAAGTACTTC. Encoded protein: CASSLDSGTGMKYF.

This clone was detected only once. The chain carries TRBV5-1 and TRBJ2-5; 15 nucleotides agree with TRBD2. This CDR3 region has 17 residues. The V gene's germline CDR1 is SGHRS and CDR2 YFSETQ. With V trimmed by 6 bases and J by 5 bases, 11 bases remained unmatched. Here the CDR3 DNA reads TGCGCCAGCACAGAACCGGGACTAGCGGGAGGTGGTGAGACCCAGTACTTC. Encoded protein: CASTEPGLAGGGETQYF.

V usage is TRBV14 and J usage is TRBJ2-7; 7 nucleotides match TRBD1. The V gene end was trimmed by 5 bases and the J gene end by 6 bases; junction bases not matched to a gene: 7. CDR3 length: 13 residues. Germline V gene data show CDR1 as SGHDN and CDR2 as FVKESK. The CDR3 sequence: CASSTQQGTEQYF. The CDR3 DNA follows: TGTGCCAGCAGCACACAACAGGGGACCGAGCAGTACTTC.

This clone was seen only once. The chain joins TRBV11-2 to TRBJ1-2; TRBD1 matches 10 bases. This CDR3 is built from 14 residues. The ends lost 6 bases at V and 7 bases at J; junction bases unmatched: 8. Germline loops: CDR1 SGHAT, CDR2 FQNNGV. This CDR3 reads CASRASGTGVGYTF. In nucleotides, the CDR3 is TGTGCCAGCAGAGCGTCCGGGACAGGGGTTGGCTACACCTTC.

The CDR3 reads CASSLVAGGRVETQYF. In DNA form, the CDR3 reads TGTGCCAGCAGCTTAGTAGCGGGGGGGCGTGTGGAGACCCAGTACTTC. The gene calls are TRBV11-2 and TRBJ2-5; TRBD2 agrees at 11 bases. The germline CDR1 and CDR2 sequences are SGHAT and FQNNGV. This CDR3 is 16 amino acids long. With V trimmed by 1 base and J by 5 bases, 6 bases remained unmatched.

The chain uses TRBV4-1 and TRBJ2-2; a possible D gene is TRBD1 (7 bases). The CDR3 is made up of 17 amino acids. Germline-derived CDR1 and CDR2 are MGHRA and YSYEKL. V lost 2 bases and J 6 bases, leaving 19 bases between the germline ends. The CDR3 coding sequence is TGCGCCAGCAGCCAACGCGAGGCAGGGGGAGGCTCCGGGGAGCTGTTTTTT. Translation: CASSQREAGGGSGELFF.

The J gene is TRBJ1-1, the V gene TRBV11-3, with D possibly being TRBD1 (5 bases). Trimming took off 2 bases at V and 7 bases at J, with 8 bases between the two ends. This CDR3 has 12 residues. CDR1 and CDR2 (germline): SGHNT, YENEEA. CDR3 loop: CASSLPQGEAFF. The CDR3 DNA reads as TGTGCCAGCAGCTTACCCCAGGGTGAAGCTTTCTTT.

V gene TRBV10-2 combines with J gene TRBJ1-1; perhaps TRBD1 as D (5 bases). V lost 5 bases, J lost 0 bases, and 13 bases lay in between. The CDR3 runs to 15 residues. CDR1 WSHSY and CDR2 SAAADI come from the germline V gene. The DNA for the CDR3 is TGCGCCAGCAGTTTACTTCGGGGGATGAACACTGAAGCTTTCTTT. It codes for CASSLLRGMNTEAFF.

The chain uses TRBV3-1 (or the pseudogene TRBV3-2) and TRBJ1-1; D gene ambiguous. Germline CDR1 is LGHDT and CDR2 is YNNKEL (reference sequence). Trimming left V 0 bases short and J 7 bases short, with 9 bases between. The CDR3 extends over 13 amino acids. The CDR3 region has the DNA TGTGCCAGCAGCCAAGATCCCCGAGTTGAAGCTTTCTTT. This codes for CASSQDPRVEAFF.

The chain joins TRBV9 to TRBJ1-4; 8 bases fit TRBD1. Germline lookup yields CDR1 SGDLS and CDR2 YYNGEE. V was clipped by 4 bases and J by 7 bases; unmatched bases: 9. This CDR3 comprises 15 residues. DNA of the CDR3: TGTGCCAGCAGCTTTACAGGGGGTTCTAGTGAAAAACTGTTTTTT. It translates to CASSFTGGSSEKLFF.

V and J are TRBV28 and TRBJ2-7; TRBD1 agrees at 12 bases. This CDR3 has 15 residues. V lost 3 bases, J lost 3 bases, and 3 bases stayed unmatched. Germline V lookup: CDR1 MDHEN, CDR2 SYDVKM. The CDR3: CASSFGTGGLYEQYF. CDR3 DNA: TGTGCCAGCAGTTTTGGGACAGGGGGCCTCTACGAGCAGTACTTC.

The gene calls are TRBV30 and TRBJ2-1, with TRBD2 matching 11 bases. From germline, CDR1 is GTSNPN and CDR2 SVGIG (reference sequence). V lost 1 base to trimming and J lost 0 bases; unmatched junction nucleotides: 8. The CDR3 loop spans 18 amino acids. CDR3 bases: TGTGCCTGGAGTGAGGGGCTAGCGGGGGGTAGCTCCTACAATGAGCAGTTCTTC. Its translation is CAWSEGLAGGSSYNEQFF.

The chain is built from TRBV7-2 and TRBJ2-7; D unresolved. From germline, CDR1 is SGHTA and CDR2 FQGNSA. Trimming left V 1 base short and J 2 bases short, with 3 bases between. This CDR3 is built from 12 residues. The CDR3 bases are TGTGCCAGCAGCTTAGGAGCCTACGAGCAGTACTTC. Translated: CASSLGAYEQYF.

This clone was seen only once. This chain connects TRBV7-8 to TRBJ1-5, with a possible D match to TRBD1 (6 bases). CDR3 length: 16 residues. Germline assignment: CDR1 SGHVS and CDR2 FQNEAQ. V lost 4 bases, J lost 4 bases, and 17 bases lay in between. The CDR3 coding sequence is TGTGCCAGCAGCTCCTACAGGGTAGGGCGGAATCAGCCCCAGCATTTT. Amino acids: CASSSYRVGRNQPQHF. The full variable domain, rest sourced from reference TRBV7-8 and TRBJ1-5, is GAGVSQSPRYKVAKRGQDVALRCDPISGHVSLFWYQQALGQGPEFLTYFQNEAQLDKSGLPSDRFFAERPEGSVSTLKIQRTQQEDSAVYLCASSSYRVGRNQPQHFGDGTRLSIL.

The rearrangement uses TRBV11-2 and TRBJ2-2; the match to TRBD2 covers 9 bases. The CDR3 runs 15 residues. J was trimmed by 6 bases and V by 3 bases; bases with no gene match: 5. In germline, CDR1 is SGHAT, CDR2 FQNNGV. The CDR3 DNA is TGTGCCAGCAGCTTCGCGGGGGGGCGCGCCGGGGAGCTGTTTTTT. It translates to CASSFAGGRAGELFF.